The entry below gives a single T cell receptor beta chain sequence along with its context. No antigen is known for it. This specimen belongs to a study of cytomegalovirus exposure and HLA in healthy donors. Study-wide background: According to later analysis, the same platform produced the 120 validation and several hundred first-cohort repertoires. Notes on the study in general: The classifier reportedly diagnosed cytomegalovirus status with high sensitivity and specificity. Through in vitro validation, a few CMV-associated chains were shown to be specific for CMV antigens.

Sequenced by immunoSEQ multiplex PCR; TCRdb stores in-frame clones only, minus some. The table lists about 98,000 clones, about 88% of them singletons. In germline, CDR1 is SGHRS, CDR2 YFSETQ. Trimming took 0 bases from V and 9 from J; bases not matched to a gene: 7. The CDR3 runs 14 residues. The TCR sequence derives from a man younger than 35 in good health and CMV-seropositive. The sample comprised PBMCs. The chain joins TRBV5-1 to TRBJ2-3; TRBD2 matches at 7 bases. The CDR3 region has the DNA TGCGCCAGCAGCTTGGAGGGAGGGGTTGAAACGCAGTATTTT. The encoded protein is CASSLEGGVETQYF.